This TCR beta chain was sequenced in a study of blood T cells in healthy people across ages. Study results and limitations: Bulk PBMC profiling left naive and antigen-experienced comparisons inconclusive.

The second PCR ran about 6 to 11 cycles with a sample-barcoded 5' primer and J-beta primers. The template-switch adaptor, which had 12 random nucleotides, put a tag on each cDNA molecule. From the 5' RACE reads, TCRdb called clonotypes with MiXCR, one entry per CDR3 protein. The repertoire holds approximately 1.5 million distinct CDR3 sequences, with about 31% as singletons. In this sample, this clonotype turned up a few times. Antigen: not known. The CDR3 has 15 residues. The ends lost 3 bases at V and 6 bases at J; junction bases unmatched: 5. The V gene's germline CDR1 is MNHEY and CDR2 SMNVEV (reference sequence). Total RNA, at least 5 micrograms per sample, was extracted from PBMCs.

V and J are TRBV27 and TRBJ2-5; 12 nucleotides align to TRBD1. The receptor's source is a woman in her twenties or thirties in good health. Sequenced input: blood. The DNA for the CDR3 is TGTGCCAGCAGTTTGGGACAGGGGGCTTTACAGACCCAGTACTTC. Its protein is CASSLGQGALQTQYF.